This T cell receptor (beta chain) was captured by sequencing in a study of regulatory T cells in long-lasting Graves disease. On the study more broadly: Persistent Graves' disease meant over 5 years of antithyroid drugs with positive TSH receptor antibodies.

Concerning this clonotype itself: Its specificity is not known.

Whole-study findings and limits: Newly diagnosed Graves' patients exceeded persistent ones in TCR diversity.

Arm-PCR of CDR3 regions and iRepertoire HTBI primers were used to build TCR beta libraries. TCRdb called the multiplex PCR reads again in MiXCR, with one record for every CDR3 protein. The sample lists about 450,000 distinct CDR3 sequences, about a quarter seen once, with about 26% in the top ten. Time point defined: persistent/refractory GD, antithyroid drugs over 5 years with positive TRAb. Following extraction of RNA from PBMCs, that RNA was used to make the TCR library. The guidelines of the American Thyroid Association were the basis for diagnosing Graves' disease. Sequencing used peripheral blood mononuclear cells (PBMCs), obtained when the disease was refractory, from a patient treated with antithyroid drugs. The source is a female donor with Graves disease.

CDR3 region: CASSKTGGSTDTQYF. CDR3 in DNA: TGTGCCAGCAGTAAGACGGGAGGGAGCACAGATACGCAGTATTTT. The chain carries TRBV9 and TRBJ2-3, with 8 bases lining up with TRBD2. CDR1 is SGDLS, CDR2 YYNGEE, per germline. The V gene end was trimmed by 5 bases and the J gene end by 0 bases; junction bases not matched to a gene: 5. The CDR3 is 15 amino acids.